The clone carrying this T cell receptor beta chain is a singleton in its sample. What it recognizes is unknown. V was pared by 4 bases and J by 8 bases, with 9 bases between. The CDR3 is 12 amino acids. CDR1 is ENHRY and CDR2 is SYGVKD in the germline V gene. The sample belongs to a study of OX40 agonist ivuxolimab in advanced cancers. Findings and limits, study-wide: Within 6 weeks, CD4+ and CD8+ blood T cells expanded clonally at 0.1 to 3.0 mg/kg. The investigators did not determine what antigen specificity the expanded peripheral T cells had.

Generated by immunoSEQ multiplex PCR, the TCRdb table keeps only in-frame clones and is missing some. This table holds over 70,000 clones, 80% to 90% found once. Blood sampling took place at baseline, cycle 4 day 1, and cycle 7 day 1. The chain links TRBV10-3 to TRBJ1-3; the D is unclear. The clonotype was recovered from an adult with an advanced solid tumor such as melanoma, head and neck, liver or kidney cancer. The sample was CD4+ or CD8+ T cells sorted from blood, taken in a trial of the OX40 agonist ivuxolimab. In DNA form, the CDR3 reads TGTGCCATCAGTGTAGACGGGGACACCATATATTTT. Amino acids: CAISVDGDTIYF.